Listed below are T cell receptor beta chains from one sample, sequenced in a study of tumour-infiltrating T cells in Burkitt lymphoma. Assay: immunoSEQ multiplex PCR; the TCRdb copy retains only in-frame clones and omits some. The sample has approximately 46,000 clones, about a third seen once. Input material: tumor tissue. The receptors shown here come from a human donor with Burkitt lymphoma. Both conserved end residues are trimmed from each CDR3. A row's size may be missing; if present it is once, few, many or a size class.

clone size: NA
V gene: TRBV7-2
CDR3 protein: ASRPTATYNEQF

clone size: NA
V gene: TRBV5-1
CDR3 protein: ASSLGGVEQY

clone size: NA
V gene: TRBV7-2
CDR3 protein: ASSPPGGGETQY

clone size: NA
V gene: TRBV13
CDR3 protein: ASSGRSKRNTIY

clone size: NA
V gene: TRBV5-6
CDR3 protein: ASSPYFLNRVPEQF

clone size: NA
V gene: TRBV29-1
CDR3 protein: SVVLASGGRETQY

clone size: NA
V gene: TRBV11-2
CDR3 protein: ASSLGFRGRREKLF

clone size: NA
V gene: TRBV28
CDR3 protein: ASSLIGQGSYEQY

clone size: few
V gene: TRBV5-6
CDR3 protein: ASSSAGGFYEQY

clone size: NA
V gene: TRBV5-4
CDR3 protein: ASSPEPMNGYT

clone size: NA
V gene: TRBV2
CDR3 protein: ASSGGTLWNTEAF

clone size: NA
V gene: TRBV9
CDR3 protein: ASSVMEVGTGEGEQY

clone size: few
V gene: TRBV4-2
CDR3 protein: ASSQGVGLNEKLF

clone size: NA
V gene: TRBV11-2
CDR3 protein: ASSLGGREKLF

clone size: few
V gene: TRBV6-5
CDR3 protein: ASKRDGTDYGYT

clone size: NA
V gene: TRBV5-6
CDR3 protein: ASSFSGSPLH

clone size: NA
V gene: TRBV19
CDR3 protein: ASSIGAQGRTDTQY

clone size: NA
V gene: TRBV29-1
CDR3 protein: SVEDVRQQALYGYT

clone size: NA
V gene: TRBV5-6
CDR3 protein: ASSRPRGGEQY

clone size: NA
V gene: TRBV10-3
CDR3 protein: AIHGGGTYNEQF